This passage covers 2 T cell receptor beta chains from one sample sequenced in a study of blood T cell repertoires in COVID-19. The table came from immunoSEQ multiplex PCR; TCRdb's copy has only in-frame clones and leaves some out. In the table there are under 250,000 clones, approximately 80% of which are singletons. Sequenced material: peripheral blood. The source of these receptors is a man aged 40-50 years with acute or convalescent COVID-19.

The rearrangement joins TRBV18 to TRBJ1-1; D possibly corresponds to TRBD1 (5 bases). Looked up from germline, CDR1 is KGHSH and CDR2 is LQKENI. The CDR3 runs to 17 residues. V lost 2 bases to trimming and J lost 1 base, with 17 bases between them. The DNA for the CDR3 is TGTGCCAGCTCACCATTTTCGGGGGTAGCCGGGAACACTGAAGCTTTCTTT. It is translated as CASSPFSGVAGNTEAFF.

This clone showed up just a few times. V gene TRBV27 combines with J gene TRBJ1-2, with D possibly TRBD1 on 6 matching bases. Germline V gene lookup returns CDR1 MNHEY and CDR2 SMNVEV (reference sequence). The CDR3 contains 18 residues. Trimming removed 2 bases at V and 4 bases at J, with 23 bases between. CDR3 sequence reads: CASSLVGQGSPQSYGYTF. The CDR3, as DNA: TGTGCCAGCAGTTTAGTCGGGCAGGGGTCTCCTCAGTCCTATGGCTACACCTTC.